Included here is one T cell receptor beta chain sequence, with context. TCRdb keeps only in-frame clones here, not all; method: immunoSEQ multiplex PCR. The table has 160,000 or so clones, roughly 88% seen once. The data originate from a study of cytotoxic CD8 clonotypes in ibrutinib-treated CLL. Trimming took 3 bases from V and 4 from J, leaving 11 bases between them. This CDR3 comprises 14 residues. Germline CDR1 and CDR2: SGHTA and FQGNSA. The TCR sequence derives from a human donor with chronic lymphocytic leukemia. The chain links TRBV7-2 to TRBJ2-3; D is uncertain. Material: PBMCs, obtained at disease progression, from a patient treated with ibrutinib. CDR3 protein: CASSFPASPDTQYF. Written as DNA, the CDR3 is TGTGCCAGCAGCTTCCCCGCGAGTCCAGATACGCAGTATTTT.